This T cell receptor beta chain emerged from a study of T cell changes during pregnancy in multiple sclerosis. V lost 2 bases, J lost 8 bases, and 4 bases stayed unmatched. The CDR3 is 14 amino acids. Germline V gene lookup returns CDR1 LNHNV and CDR2 YYDKDF (reference sequence). Method: immunoSEQ multiplex PCR; TCRdb's copy keeps in-frame clones and lacks some. The repertoire has over 65,000 clones, approximately 91% of them found once; the top ten carry approximately 2.4%. The chain is built from TRBV15 and TRBJ1-4; 8 bases match TRBD1. This TCR came from a female donor with multiple sclerosis, enrolled in a pregnancy study. This material consisted of peripheral blood, taken in the first trimester of pregnancy. As DNA, the CDR3 is TGTGCCACCAGCAGACAGGGGGCAAGGGAAAAACTGTTTTTT. Its protein is CATSRQGAREKLFF.